The present entry profiles one T cell receptor beta chain with its context. TCRdb's copy holds only in-frame clones and misses some; the assay was immunoSEQ multiplex PCR. The profile shows over 200,000 clones, roughly 84% of them singletons. Germline CDR1 is MGHRA and CDR2 is YSYEKL. The germline V and J ends were trimmed by 5 bases and 0 bases, with 16 bases remaining between them. This CDR3 is 17 amino acids long. This sample is drawn from a study of blood T cell repertoires in COVID-19. Study at large: Sites in the United States, Italy and Spain provided acute and convalescent COVID-19 samples. PBMCs, B-cell-depleted T cells, or T cells provided the cDNA or gDNA that made up the material.

The sample consisted of peripheral blood. This sequence was found in a middle-aged man who had recovered from COVID-19. This sequence joins TRBV4-1 and TRBJ2-2; D is unresolved. CDR3 amino acids: CASSSTPFTANTGELFF. The CDR3 DNA reads TGCGCCAGCAGCTCTACGCCCTTTACGGCGAACACCGGGGAGCTGTTTTTT.